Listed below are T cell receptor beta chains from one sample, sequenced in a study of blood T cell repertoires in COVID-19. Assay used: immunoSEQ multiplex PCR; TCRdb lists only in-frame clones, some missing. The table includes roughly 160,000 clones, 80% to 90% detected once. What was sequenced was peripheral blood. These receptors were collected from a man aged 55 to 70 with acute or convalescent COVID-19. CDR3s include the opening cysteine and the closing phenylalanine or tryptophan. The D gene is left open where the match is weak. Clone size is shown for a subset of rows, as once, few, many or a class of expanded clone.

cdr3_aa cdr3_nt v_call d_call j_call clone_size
CASSPTSEKVIQYF TGCGCCAGCAGCCCAACTAGCGAGAAGGTCATTCAGTACTTC TRBV5-1 TRBD2 TRBJ2-4 -
CASSLGHNKNTEAFF TGTGCCAGCAGTTTAGGACACAATAAGAACACTGAAGCTTTCTTT TRBV27 - TRBJ1-1 -
CASSEERWATQYF TGTGCCAGCAGTGAAGAGCGGTGGGCTACGCAGTATTTT TRBV2 - TRBJ2-3 -
CASSLGQDSYNEQFF TGTGCCAGCAGCTTAGGCCAGGACAGCTACAATGAGCAGTTCTTC TRBV13 - TRBJ2-1 -
CASSRDTSSYEQYF TGTGCCAGCAGCCGGGACACGAGCTCCTACGAGCAGTACTTC TRBV2 - TRBJ2-7 -
CASSLGDRGANYGYTF TGTGCCAGCAGCTTAGGGGACAGGGGAGCTAACTATGGCTACACCTTC TRBV11-2 TRBD1 TRBJ1-2 -
CASRQGVGYEQYF TGCGCCAGCAGACAGGGGGTAGGCTACGAGCAGTACTTC TRBV4-1 TRBD1 TRBJ2-7 -
CASSLRSGVKNTGELFF TGTGCCAGCAGCTTACGTTCGGGGGTCAAAAACACCGGGGAGCTGTTTTTT TRBV5-4 - TRBJ2-2 -
CASSGGGSGETQYF TGCGCCAGCAGCGGGGGGGGCTCGGGAGAGACCCAGTACTTC TRBV5-1 - TRBJ2-5 -
CASSPPSEGTQHF TGTGCCAGCTCACCACCGTCAGAGGGAACCCAGCATTTT TRBV18 - TRBJ1-5 -
CASRTSGRVGEQFF TGTGCCAGCAGGACTAGCGGGAGGGTCGGGGAGCAGTTCTTC TRBV28 TRBD2 TRBJ2-1 -
CATSTGQVYEQYF TGTGCCACCAGCACCGGACAGGTCTACGAGCAGTACTTC TRBV15 TRBD1 TRBJ2-7 -
CASSAFSRQNNSPLHF TGTGCCAGCAGCGCGTTCTCGAGACAGAATAATTCACCCCTCCACTTT TRBV2 - TRBJ1-6 -
CASSTPSQGFSPLHF TGTGCCAGCAGTACCCCTTCACAGGGTTTTTCACCCCTCCACTTT TRBV28 - TRBJ1-6 -
CASSTFGQKKPEAFF TGTGCCAGCAGTACCTTCGGACAGAAGAAGCCTGAAGCTTTCTTT TRBV27 - TRBJ1-1 -
CAIPGQTNTEAFF TGCGCCATTCCGGGACAGACGAACACTGAAGCTTTCTTT TRBV23-1 TRBD1 TRBJ1-1 -
CASSVEAGGMGTGELFF TGTGCCAGCAGCGTAGAAGCGGGAGGGATGGGAACCGGGGAGCTGTTTTTT TRBV9 TRBD2 TRBJ2-2 -
CAISVGPTTGELFF TGTGCCATCAGTGTTGGGCCAACCACCGGGGAGCTGTTTTTT TRBV10-3 - TRBJ2-2 -
CASSHTSQNTGELFF TGTGCCAGCAGCCATACTAGCCAGAACACCGGGGAGCTGTTTTTT TRBV7-3 - TRBJ2-2 -
CASSAAGQGADTQYF TGTGCCAGCAGTGCAGCGGGACAAGGGGCAGATACGCAGTATTTT TRBV6-1 - TRBJ2-3 -
CASSLVRTGSSYEQYF TGTGCCAGCAGCTTAGTACGGACAGGGAGCTCCTACGAGCAGTACTTC TRBV7-9 TRBD1 TRBJ2-7 few
CASSRTPGTQNQPQHF TGTGCCAGCAGCCGCACCCCCGGGACACAAAATCAGCCCCAGCATTTT TRBV5-4 - TRBJ1-5 once
CASSQGLAGVTDTQYF TGTGCCAGCAGCCAAGGTCTAGCGGGAGTCACAGATACGCAGTATTTT TRBV4-2 TRBD2 TRBJ2-3 -
CAIASGSSYNEQFF TGTGCCATAGCGAGCGGTAGCTCCTACAATGAGCAGTTCTTC TRBV10-3 - TRBJ2-1 -
CASSLGGPDSNQPQHF TGTGCCAGCAGCTTGGGAGGTCCCGATAGCAATCAGCCCCAGCATTTT TRBV5-4 - TRBJ1-5 -
CASSILAGDLETQYF TGTGCCAGTAGTATACTTGCGGGAGACTTGGAGACCCAGTACTTC TRBV19 TRBD2 TRBJ2-5 -
CASKADYTEAFF TGTGCCAGCAAAGCGGACTACACTGAAGCTTTCTTT TRBV6-5 - TRBJ1-1 few
CASSQGIGVLFF TGTGCCAGCAGCCAAGGGATCGGGGTACTGTTTTTT TRBV5-4 - TRBJ2-2 -
CASSIRQGADTQYF TGTGCCAGTAGTATAAGACAGGGGGCAGATACGCAGTATTTT TRBV19 TRBD1 TRBJ2-3 -
CASSLGDRGSGGYTF TGCGCCAGCAGCTTGGGGGACAGGGGGTCCGGTGGCTACACCTTC TRBV5-1 TRBD1 TRBJ1-2 -
CASSQTGTGYGYTF TGTGCCAGCAGCCAGACCGGGACAGGGTACGGCTACACCTTC TRBV5-5 TRBD1 TRBJ1-2 once
CASSPFGGGEKLFF TGTGCCAGCAGCCCCTTCGGGGGAGGTGAAAAACTGTTTTTT TRBV11-2 - TRBJ1-4 -
CASSSRPGQASGNTIYF TGCGCCAGCAGCAGCCGACCGGGACAGGCCTCTGGAAACACCATATATTTT TRBV5-1 TRBD1 TRBJ1-3 -
CASSAPAPRAVYEQYF TGTGCCAGCTCAGCTCCCGCCCCGCGGGCTGTCTACGAGCAGTACTTC TRBV18 - TRBJ2-7 -
CASSQTGTGGRNEQYF TGCGCCAGCAGCCAGACAGGGACAGGGGGCAGAAACGAGCAGTACTTC TRBV5-1 TRBD1 TRBJ2-7 -
CAVDRGRSTDTQYF TGTGCCGTAGACAGGGGGAGAAGCACAGATACGCAGTATTTT TRBV10-3 TRBD1 TRBJ2-3 -
CASSKRDRGDEKLFF TGTGCCAGCAGCAAGCGGGACAGGGGGGACGAAAAACTGTTTTTT TRBV7-9 TRBD1 TRBJ1-4 -
CSSRHNNEQFF TGCAGTTCCAGACACAACAATGAGCAGTTCTTC TRBV20-1 - TRBJ2-1 -
CASSLTATGDYGYTF TGTGCCAGCAGCTTAACGGCCACAGGGGACTATGGCTACACCTTC TRBV7-3 TRBD1 TRBJ1-2 -
CASSQTSGVRDYEQYF TGTGCCAGCAGCCAAACTAGCGGGGTGAGGGACTACGAGCAGTACTTC TRBV3-1/TRBV3-2 TRBD2 TRBJ2-7 -
CATQWEQGYGYTF TGTGCCACCCAGTGGGAACAGGGCTATGGCTACACCTTC TRBV6-5 - TRBJ1-2 few
CSVSQTGSYGYTF TGCAGCGTTTCCCAAACCGGGAGCTATGGCTACACCTTC TRBV29-1 - TRBJ1-2 -
CASSSGQGAVEKLFF TGTGCCAGCAGCTCGGGACAGGGGGCAGTTGAAAAACTGTTTTTT TRBV5-4 TRBD1 TRBJ1-4 once
CASSGEALDTQYF TGCGCCAGCAGTGGGGAGGCCTTAGATACGCAGTATTTT TRBV10-1 - TRBJ2-3 few
CASSVDGTGVGYTF TGTGCCAGCAGCGTAGATGGGACAGGGGTTGGCTACACCTTC TRBV9 TRBD1 TRBJ1-2 -
CASSQFIGVDEQYF TGTGCCAGCAGCCAATTTATAGGGGTGGACGAGCAGTACTTC TRBV3-1/TRBV3-2 - TRBJ2-7 -
CASSPGGSDTQYF TGTGCCAGCTCACCAGGGGGGTCAGATACGCAGTATTTT TRBV18 - TRBJ2-3 -
CASSGRTSQETQYF TGCGCCAGCAGCGGACGGACTTCGCAAGAGACCCAGTACTTC TRBV5-1 - TRBJ2-5 -
CASRTGVVLSEQYF TGCGCCAGTAGGACAGGGGTAGTTTTGAGCGAGCAGTACTTC TRBV5-1 TRBD1 TRBJ2-7 -
CSVGTGAVYGYTF TGCAGCGTTGGTACAGGGGCGGTCTATGGCTACACCTTC TRBV29-1 TRBD1 TRBJ1-2 -
CSVNQGWGMNTEAFF TGCAGCGTTAATCAAGGGTGGGGCATGAACACTGAAGCTTTCTTT TRBV29-1 - TRBJ1-1 -
CATSRDSNEKLFF TGTGCCACCAGCAGAGACAGTAATGAAAAACTGTTTTTT TRBV15 - TRBJ1-4 -